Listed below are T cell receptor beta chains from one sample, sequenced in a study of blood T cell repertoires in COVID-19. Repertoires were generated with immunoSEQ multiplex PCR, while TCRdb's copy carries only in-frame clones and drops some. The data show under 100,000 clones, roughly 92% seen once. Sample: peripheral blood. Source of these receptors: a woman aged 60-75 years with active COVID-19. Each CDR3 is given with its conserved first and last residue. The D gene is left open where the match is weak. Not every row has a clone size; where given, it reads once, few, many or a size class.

CASRGNRDSQSEAFF	.	TRBD1	TRBV6-5	TRBJ1-1
CASSPWGTGNNEQFF	.	TRBD1	TRBV19	TRBJ2-1
CASIPSQGAGNSPLHF	few	TRBD1	TRBV10-2	TRBJ1-6
CASSQERVGAYGYTF	.	.	TRBV3-1/TRBV3-2	TRBJ1-2
CASSVAWRDSSYNEQFF	.	.	TRBV9	TRBJ2-1
CASSSRDRDFEQYF	.	TRBD1	TRBV23-1	TRBJ2-7
CATSRELTGINSPLHF	.	.	TRBV15	TRBJ1-6
CASSQDTGGYQETQYF	.	TRBD1	TRBV4-1	TRBJ2-5
CATSVAGRTGELFF	.	TRBD2	TRBV24-1	TRBJ2-2
CAISESAEGKRDTQYF	.	.	TRBV10-3	TRBJ2-3
CASTAGTGIYEQYF	.	TRBD1	TRBV11-2	TRBJ2-7
CALGGRGNEQFF	.	.	TRBV30	TRBJ2-1
CASNDRGRTEAFF	.	TRBD1	TRBV19	TRBJ1-1
CAISRGNNEQYF	.	.	TRBV10-3	TRBJ2-7
CASRSRTNTGELFF	.	.	TRBV6-4	TRBJ2-2
CASSITGRRGNQPQHF	.	.	TRBV19	TRBJ1-5
CASSQGSGGELFF	.	.	TRBV4-3	TRBJ2-2
CASSSGQNQPQHF	.	TRBD1	TRBV7-2	TRBJ1-5
CASSPPWQGAHLMNTEAFF	.	TRBD1	TRBV18	TRBJ1-1
CASSDRRGLGTEAFF	.	TRBD1	TRBV2	TRBJ1-1
CASSFGTGGTEAFF	.	TRBD1	TRBV5-6	TRBJ1-1
CASKVAGALDTEAFF	.	.	TRBV7-2	TRBJ1-1
CASSIDLQGDYGYTF	few	TRBD1	TRBV19	TRBJ1-2
CAIRPDRGNQPQHF	.	TRBD1	TRBV10-3	TRBJ1-5
CASSLEGRVANEKLFF	.	.	TRBV7-9	TRBJ1-4
CASTPTGKKGPDTQYF	.	TRBD1	TRBV19	TRBJ2-3
CASSQDVAGSTDTQYF	.	.	TRBV3-1/TRBV3-2	TRBJ2-3
CASSGASGTDTQYF	once	TRBD2	TRBV25-1	TRBJ2-3
CASSPNLGTEYEQYF	.	TRBD1	TRBV18	TRBJ2-7
CASSQDKGNGYTF	.	.	TRBV4-2	TRBJ1-2
CASQQGNSNQPQHF	.	TRBD1	TRBV2	TRBJ1-5
CATSRDPGGGLSTDTQYF	.	.	TRBV15	TRBJ2-3
CASSVTSAGAQETQYF	.	TRBD2	TRBV9	TRBJ2-5
CASSNSLEKLFF	.	.	TRBV5-1	TRBJ1-4
CASSLDSIDGYTF	.	.	TRBV7-2	TRBJ1-2
CASSLLRGGPDTQYF	.	TRBD2	TRBV27	TRBJ2-3
CSVSLAGGPGETQYF	once	TRBD2	TRBV29-1	TRBJ2-5
CASSPPGHQFGETQYF	.	.	TRBV5-6	TRBJ2-5